This TCR beta chain appears in the sequencing data of a study of blood T cell repertoires in COVID-19. Study-wide background: Sample material is recorded as cDNA or gDNA derived from T cells, B-cell-depleted T cells, or PBMCs.

This clone was seen only a few times. Authors' processing steps: Estimation of nucleated cell counts relied on the amplification of reference gene primers. Clones were read by immunoSEQ multiplex PCR, and TCRdb kept only the in-frame ones, dropping some. V and J calls and clone size are copied from that table; D and trimming were computed from the DNA. Of 130,000 to 150,000 clones listed, about four fifths are singletons. Germline V gene lookup returns CDR1 SGHNT and CDR2 YENEEA. This CDR3 has 16 residues. The germline V and J ends were trimmed by 1 base and 3 bases, with 12 bases remaining between them.

This sequence originates from a human donor in a cohort sampled during active COVID-19. The gene calls are TRBV11-3 and TRBJ2-2; D is perhaps TRBD1 (5 bases). Sequencing was performed on peripheral blood. CDR3 sequence (DNA): TGTGCCAGCAGCTTAGGAGGTGGGGCCCACACCGGGGAGCTGTTTTTT. This gives the protein CASSLGGGAHTGELFF.